The 24 T cell receptor beta chains reported below all come from one sample, sequenced in a study of cytomegalovirus exposure and HLA in healthy donors. 13 Jbeta primers and 60 Vbeta primers were used for the PCR. The protocol was immunoSEQ multiplex PCR, while the TCRdb copy is restricted to in-frame clones and leaves out a portion. Of tens of thousands of clones in the sample, around 85% were seen once. The sample taken for sequencing was PBMCs. The origin of the receptors is a man aged 45 to 65 in good health and CMV-seronegative.

This clone has just one count. The CDR3 is CASSQSGETQYF. CDR3 nucleotide sequence: TGCGCCAGCAGCCAGAGCGGGGAGACCCAGTACTTC. V gene TRBV5-1 combines with J gene TRBJ2-5; D is possibly TRBD2 (6 bases). Germline V lookup: CDR1 SGHRS, CDR2 YFSETQ. The CDR3 runs to 12 residues. The germline V and J ends were trimmed by 4 bases and 5 bases, with 9 bases remaining between them.

This clone was recorded a few times. The CDR3 is CASSDYRGGTEAFF. The CDR3 nucleotides are TGTGCCAGCAGTGACTACAGGGGAGGCACTGAAGCTTTCTTT. This sequence joins TRBV25-1 and TRBJ1-1; 7 bases align to TRBD1. The J segment lost 4 bases and the V segment lost 3 bases, leaving 5 bases of the junction unmatched. The germline CDR1 and CDR2 sequences are MGHDK and SYGVNS. The CDR3 runs 14 residues.

The rearrangement uses TRBV5-1 and TRBJ2-5; 7 nucleotides align to TRBD2. CDR3 length: 17 residues. Germline V gives CDR1 SGHRS, CDR2 YFSETQ. V was clipped by 0 bases and J by 5 bases; unmatched bases: 13. The CDR3 DNA is TGCGCCAGCAGCTTGGGCCGCTGGGAGGGGAGGAGGGAGACCCAGTACTTC. This sequence encodes CASSLGRWEGRRETQYF. The full variable domain, rest sourced from reference TRBV5-1 and TRBJ2-5, is KAGVTQTPRYLIKTRGQQVTLSCSPISGHRSVSWYQQTPGQGLQFLFEYFSETQRNKGNFPGRFSGRQFSNSRSEMNVSTLELGDSALYLCASSLGRWEGRRETQYFGPGTRLLVL.

This chain joins TRBV15 and TRBJ2-1; 13 nucleotides agree with TRBD2. V shed 6 bases and J 10 bases; nucleotides not matched to a gene: 9. This CDR3 spans 15 amino acids. Germline assignment: CDR1 LNHNV and CDR2 YYDKDF (reference sequence). CDR3 sequence reads: CATRRGELAGGEQFF. CDR3 nucleotide sequence: TGTGCCACCAGACGGGGCGAACTAGCGGGAGGGGAGCAGTTCTTC. Full variable domain (rest looked up from reference TRBV15 and TRBJ2-1): DAMVIQNPRYQVTQFGKPVTLSCSQTLNHNVMYWYQQKSSQAPKLLFHYYDKDFNNEADTPDNFQSRRPNTSFCFLDIRSPGLGDTAMYLCATRRGELAGGEQFFGPGTRLTVL.

V gene TRBV21-1 combines with J gene TRBJ1-5; the D call in the table, TRBD1, was not verified against the DNA. TRBV21-1 is noted as a pseudogene. The CDR3 is 19 residues long. The CDR3 DNA is TGTGCCAGCAGCAAAAGGGCCCCAGGGAACCCTTATAGCAATCAGCCCCAGCATTTT. Translating gives CASSKRAPGNPYSNQPQHF.

The CDR3: CASGSPNSARGRQFF. The CDR3 region has the DNA TGTGCTAGTGGTTCGCCCAATTCGGCTCGCGGAAGGCAGTTCTTC. This chain uses TRBV12-5 with TRBJ2-1, with no clear D. The CDR3 consists of 15 residues. The germline V and J ends were trimmed by 4 bases and 12 bases, with 22 bases remaining between them. Germline-derived CDR1 and CDR2 are LGHNT and FRNRAP.

This clone showed up just once. The V call is TRBV28, the J call TRBJ2-5; weak D call: TRBD2 (6 bases). With 6 bases removed from V and 3 bases from J, the gap between germline ends came to 14 bases. This CDR3 contains 14 residues. Germline V CDR1 and CDR2: MDHEN, SYDVKM. The CDR3 bases are TGTGCCAGCAGCTTCTCCGGGGGAAAAGAGACCCAGTACTTC. It codes for CASSFSGGKETQYF. Full variable domain (outside the CDR3, taken from reference TRBV28 and TRBJ2-5): DVKVTQSSRYLVKRTGEKVFLECVQDMDHENMFWYRQDPGLGLRLIYFSYDVKMKEKGDIPEGYSVSREKKERFSLILESASTNQTSMYLCASSFSGGKETQYFGPGTRLLVL.

The chain couples TRBV5-1 to TRBJ2-7; tentatively, D is TRBD2 (5 bases). Germline loops: CDR1 SGHRS, CDR2 YFSETQ. V lost 2 bases and J lost 4, with 10 bases in between. The CDR3 loop spans 13 amino acids. CDR3 region: CASSFGVSYEQYF. The CDR3 DNA follows: TGCGCCAGCAGCTTCGGGGTCAGTTACGAGCAGTACTTC.

The chain carries TRBV6-5 and TRBJ2-7; 8 nucleotides match TRBD2. The CDR3 loop spans 14 amino acids. Unmatched junction bases numbered 3, after V lost 5 bases and J lost 0 bases. Germline assignment: CDR1 MNHEY and CDR2 SVGAGI. This CDR3 is CASSRGTSSYEQYF. CDR3 bases: TGTGCCAGCAGTCGCGGGACTAGCTCCTACGAGCAGTACTTC.

This clone was found once. V is TRBV11-1 and J is TRBJ2-1; tentative D call: TRBD2 (6 bases). V dropped 5 bases and J dropped 0 bases, with 17 bases sitting between them. The germline CDR1 and CDR2 sequences are SGHAT and FQDESV (reference sequence). The CDR3 has 17 residues. CDR3 loop: CASSISAGGSSYNEQFF. The CDR3 DNA is TGTGCCAGCAGCATAAGCGCCGGGGGAAGCTCCTACAATGAGCAGTTCTTC.

This clone was observed a few times. The genes are TRBV7-3 and TRBJ2-7, with TRBD2 matching 15 bases. Germline V gene sequence: CDR1 SGHTA, CDR2 FQGTGA. The CDR3 extends over 17 amino acids. V shed 2 bases, J shed 0 bases, and the junction held 2 bases outside the gene matches. This CDR3 is CASSLGTSGRSSYEQYF. CDR3 DNA sequence: TGTGCCAGCAGCTTAGGGACTAGCGGGAGGAGCTCCTACGAGCAGTACTTC.

J is TRBJ1-1 and V is TRBV5-5; TRBD1 agrees at 8 bases. The V and J ends lost 0 bases and 6 bases, in that order; junction bases with no gene match: 4. CDR1 and CDR2 from the germline V gene are SGHKS and YYEKEE (reference sequence). The length of the CDR3 is 14 residues. The CDR3 is CASSLADRGAEAFF. The CDR3 coding sequence is TGTGCCAGCAGCTTGGCCGACAGGGGAGCTGAAGCTTTCTTT.

A remark on this clone: At one boundary the junction diverges from the germline segment, which might be a read error. The J gene is TRBJ1-2, the V gene TRBV5-4; 8 nucleotides agree with TRBD1. CDR1 and CDR2 (germline): SGHNT, YYREEE (reference sequence). This CDR3 spans 14 amino acids. The DNA for the CDR3 is TGTGCCAGCAGATTAGACAGGGGAAACTATGACTACACCTTC. This gives the protein CASRLDRGNYDYTF.

The CDR3 DNA reads as TGTGCCAGCAGCCCACCGCTTAGGGGGGGTAACACTGAAGCTTTCTTT. Protein product: CASSPPLRGGNTEAFF. The rearrangement links TRBV7-9 to TRBJ1-1; the D gene is possibly TRBD1 (6 bases). Trimming cost V 5 bases and J 2 bases, with 18 bases left between them. The CDR3 covers 16 residues. Germline values: CDR1 SEHNR, CDR2 FQNEAQ (reference sequence).

This chain uses TRBV5-8 with TRBJ2-7, with D possibly being TRBD1 (6 bases). The V end was cut by 7 bases, the J end by 2 bases, with 13 bases between. The CDR3 contains 13 residues. The germline CDR1 and CDR2 sequences are SGHTS and YDEGEE. CDR3 sequence (DNA): TGTGCCAGCTTAGGACAGTGGGCCTACGAGCAGTACTTC. This encodes CASLGQWAYEQYF.

Written as DNA, the CDR3 is TGTGCCAGTAGTATCAGCTGGGGACAGGGAAACTATGGCTACACCTTC. Encoded protein: CASSISWGQGNYGYTF. The V call is TRBV19, the J call TRBJ1-2, with 9 bases that match TRBD1. This CDR3 has 16 residues. Trimming removed 3 bases from V and 2 bases from J; junction bases left unmatched: 7. Per the germline V gene, CDR1 is LNHDA and CDR2 is SQIVND (reference sequence).

The chain couples TRBV5-1 to TRBJ2-7; TRBD1 is a possible D gene (7 bases). CDR1 and CDR2 (germline): SGHRS, YFSETQ. V was pared by 0 bases and J by 4 bases, with 11 bases between. This CDR3 region has 14 residues. The CDR3 nucleotides are TGCGCCAGCAGCTTGGGGAGGGGGCCATACGAGCAGTACTTC. Residues: CASSLGRGPYEQYF.

This clone was found once. This chain connects TRBV5-5 to TRBJ1-1, with a weak D call TRBD1 (6 bases). The V gene lost 2 bases and the J gene lost 4 bases, with 12 bases spanning the gap. Germline loops: CDR1 SGHKS, CDR2 YYEKEE (reference sequence). This CDR3 spans 14 amino acids. The CDR3 sequence is CASSLRGGGTEAFF. CDR3 sequence (DNA): TGTGCCAGCAGCTTAAGGGGAGGGGGCACTGAAGCTTTCTTT.

A single count supports this clone. The rearrangement links TRBV10-2 to TRBJ1-4, with no clear D. The V and J ends lost 3 bases and 12 bases respectively, with 14 bases between them. Germline values: CDR1 WSHSY, CDR2 SAAADI. The CDR3 has 13 residues. The CDR3 spells CASSDSRAGELFF. Here the CDR3 DNA reads TGCGCCAGCAGTGACAGTAGGGCGGGCGAACTGTTTTTT.

The CDR3, as DNA: TGTGCCAGCAGCTTGGGGGGTCAGGGGGTGAGGGAGAGTCAGTACTTC. This codes for CASSLGGQGVRESQYF. The V gene is TRBV5-6, the J gene TRBJ2-7; 7 bases are shared with TRBD1. The CDR3 runs to 16 residues. The V and J ends lost 0 bases and 10 bases, in that order; junction bases with no gene match: 16. Germline V gene sequence: CDR1 SGHDT, CDR2 YYEEEE.

V and J are TRBV28 and TRBJ2-7, with D possibly being TRBD1 (6 bases). V lost 5 bases, J lost 3 bases, and 14 bases lay in between. The CDR3 extends over 14 amino acids. The V gene's germline CDR1 is MDHEN and CDR2 SYDVKM. Here the CDR3 DNA reads TGTGCCAGCAGTGGAACAGGGACAAGCTACGAGCAGTACTTC. It is translated as CASSGTGTSYEQYF.

This chain joins TRBV7-2 and TRBJ2-3; no clear D gene. CDR1 SGHTA and CDR2 FQGNSA come from the germline V gene. With 1 base removed from V and 3 bases from J, the gap between germline ends came to 5 bases. The CDR3 is made up of 13 amino acids. CDR3 sequence: CASSLERTDTQYF. The CDR3 region has the DNA TGTGCCAGCAGCTTAGAGAGAACAGATACGCAGTATTTT.

This clone has just a few counts. The V call is TRBV30, the J call TRBJ2-3; D gene unclear. V lost 1 base and J lost 6, with 11 bases in between. This CDR3 contains 13 residues. CDR1 and CDR2 (germline): GTSNPN, SVGIG (reference sequence). CDR3 sequence: CAWSGLGSDTQYF. CDR3 coding DNA: TGTGCCTGGAGTGGGCTAGGCTCGGATACGCAGTATTTT.

The rearrangement joins TRBV28 to TRBJ1-4; 7 bases are shared with TRBD1. Germline CDR1 MDHEN, CDR2 SYDVKM. V lost 10 bases and J lost 0; bases outside the gene matches: 8. The CDR3 contains 15 residues. Written as DNA, the CDR3 is TGTGCCACAGGGACAGACGCCGCAACTAATGAAAAACTGTTTTTT. Translating gives CATGTDAATNEKLFF.